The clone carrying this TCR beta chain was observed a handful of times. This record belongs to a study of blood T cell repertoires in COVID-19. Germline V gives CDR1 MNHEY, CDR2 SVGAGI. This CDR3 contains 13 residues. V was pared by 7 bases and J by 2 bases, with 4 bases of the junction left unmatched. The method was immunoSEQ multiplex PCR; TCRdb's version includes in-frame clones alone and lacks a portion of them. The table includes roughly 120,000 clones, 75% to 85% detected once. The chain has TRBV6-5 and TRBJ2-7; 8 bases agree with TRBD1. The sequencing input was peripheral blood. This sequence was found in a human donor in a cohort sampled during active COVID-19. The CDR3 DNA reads TGTGCCAGCAAAAACAGGGGGGCCTACGAGCAGTACTTC. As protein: CASKNRGAYEQYF.